A single sample gave rise to the 15 T cell receptor beta chains below, sequenced in a study of T cell responses to AZD1222 COVID-19 vaccine. Clones were read by immunoSEQ multiplex PCR, and TCRdb kept only the in-frame ones, dropping some. The sample lists about 92,000 clones; about nine tenths were seen once. The specimen was peripheral blood, collected on day 0 of AZD1222 vaccination. Receptor source: an adult in good health.

V usage is TRBV30 and J usage is TRBJ2-7; D possibly corresponds to TRBD2 (5 bases). Trimming shortened V by 4 bases and J by 3 bases, and 19 bases separated the two germline ends. The CDR3 runs to 15 residues. Germline V gives CDR1 GTSNPN, CDR2 SVGIG (reference sequence). CDR3 in amino acids: CAWTDYTSKGYEQYF. The DNA for the CDR3 is TGTGCCTGGACCGACTACACCTCAAAAGGCTACGAGCAGTACTTC.

This chain uses TRBV6-5 with TRBJ2-5; D is uncertain. V was trimmed by 9 bases and J by 0 bases, leaving 5 bases between them. There are 11 residues in the CDR3. The germline CDR1 and CDR2 sequences are MNHEY and SVGAGI. The DNA for the CDR3 is TGTGCCAGGGGCGACCAAGAGACCCAGTACTTC. Its protein is CARGDQETQYF.

The J gene is TRBJ1-3, the V gene TRBV28; D is possibly TRBD1 (6 bases). This CDR3 is 13 amino acids long. Between the trimmed V and J ends, which lost 6 bases and 5 bases, there was a span of 11 bases. Germline V gives CDR1 MDHEN, CDR2 SYDVKM. CDR3 protein: CASRGAARNTIYF. The CDR3 coding sequence is TGTGCCAGCAGGGGGGCCGCCAGAAACACCATATATTTT.

The chain has TRBV7-9 and TRBJ1-4, with TRBD1 as a possible D gene (6 bases). Trimming shortened V by 3 bases and J by 8 bases, and 16 bases separated the two germline ends. Germline CDR1 and CDR2: SEHNR and FQNEAQ (reference sequence). The CDR3 sequence is 15 residues long. CDR3: CASSLGGRGREKLFF. In DNA form, the CDR3 reads TGTGCCAGCAGCTTGGGGGGCAGGGGCAGAGAAAAACTGTTTTTT.

The chain couples TRBV5-1 to TRBJ2-7; tentatively, D is TRBD2 (6 bases). Germline assignment: CDR1 SGHRS and CDR2 YFSETQ. The CDR3 loop spans 14 amino acids. The ends were cut back, 7 bases at V and 6 bases at J, with 20 bases in the middle. Here the CDR3 DNA reads TGCGCCAGCTATGAGGTGGGAGGAGGTCTCGAGCAGTACTTC. It translates to CASYEVGGGLEQYF.

V gene TRBV7-2 combines with J gene TRBJ1-4; maybe TRBD1 (6 bases). Germline lookup yields CDR1 SGHTA and CDR2 FQGNSA. This CDR3 is 14 amino acids long. The V end lost 5 bases, the J end lost 8 bases, and 15 bases lay between the germline ends. The CDR3 here is CASSRTGHDEKLFF. The CDR3 DNA reads TGTGCCAGCAGCAGAACAGGGCATGACGAAAAACTGTTTTTT.

V is TRBV12-3 or TRBV12-4 and J is TRBJ1-3; TRBD1 might be the D (5 bases). The CDR3 has 13 amino acids. Trimming removed 4 bases from V and 3 bases from J, with 7 bases in between. In DNA, the CDR3 is TGTGCCAGCAGTTCCAGGGTTGGAAACACCATATATTTT. The encoded protein is CASSSRVGNTIYF.

The chain uses TRBV6-5 and TRBJ1-4; TRBD1 might be the D (6 bases). V was clipped by 0 bases and J by 7 bases, with 12 bases between them. There are 15 residues in the CDR3. The germline CDR1 and CDR2 sequences are MNHEY and SVGAGI. CDR3: CASSYSWGGVEKLFF. The CDR3 DNA reads as TGTGCCAGCAGTTACTCGTGGGGGGGCGTTGAAAAACTGTTTTTT.

This chain links TRBV12-3 or TRBV12-4 with TRBJ2-7; weak D call: TRBD2 (7 bases). Trimming removed 8 bases at V and 4 bases at J, with 15 bases between. The CDR3 runs 13 residues. The CDR3: CASGQGRGYEQYF. The DNA for the CDR3 is TGTGCCAGCGGGCAGGGGAGGGGGTACGAGCAGTACTTC.

The chain joins TRBV15 to TRBJ1-1; no firm D call. The germline CDR1 and CDR2 sequences are LNHNV and YYDKDF (reference sequence). Trimming shortened V by 1 base and J by 2 bases, and 8 bases separated the two germline ends. This CDR3 comprises 14 residues. CDR3 region: CATSRVVPNTEAFF. In DNA form, the CDR3 reads TGTGCCACCAGCAGAGTTGTCCCTAACACTGAAGCTTTCTTT. The full variable domain, completed using reference TRBV15 and TRBJ1-1, is DAMVIQNPRYQVTQFGKPVTLSCSQTLNHNVMYWYQQKSSQAPKLLFHYYDKDFNNEADTPDNFQSRRPNTSFCFLDIRSPGLGDTAMYLCATSRVVPNTEAFFGQGTRLTVV.

This chain uses TRBV7-3 with TRBJ2-1; 8 nucleotides match TRBD2. This CDR3 contains 16 residues. The germline V gene encodes CDR1 SGHTA and CDR2 FQGTGA. V trimming: 5 bases; J trimming: 2 bases; junction bases outside the gene matches: 8. The CDR3 bases are TGTGCCAGCAGCCCGTCTGTAGCGGGGACCTACAATGAGCAGTTCTTC. Its translation: CASSPSVAGTYNEQFF.

This chain uses TRBV11-2 with TRBJ1-1; D call uncertain. V was trimmed by 1 base and J by 5 bases, leaving 11 bases between them. CDR3 size: 14 residues. Looked up from germline, CDR1 is SGHAT and CDR2 is FQNNGV. The CDR3 protein is CASSLVPGKTEAFF. The DNA of the CDR3 is TGTGCCAGCAGCTTAGTTCCGGGAAAAACTGAAGCTTTCTTT.

The chain recombines TRBV6-5 with TRBJ1-1; TRBD1 is a possible D gene (5 bases). V was clipped by 3 bases and J by 4 bases, with 9 bases between them. Germline CDR1 reads MNHEY; CDR2 reads SVGAGI. This CDR3 comprises 13 residues. CDR3 nucleotides: TGTGCCAGCAGTTATCAGGGTTCCACTGAAGCTTTCTTT. Protein: CASSYQGSTEAFF.

The CDR3 nucleotides are TGTGCCAGCAGCGAATATTGGACAGGGGGGAACACCGGGGAGCTGTTTTTT. As protein: CASSEYWTGGNTGELFF. V usage is TRBV9 and J usage is TRBJ2-2; 10 positions match TRBD1. V gave up 3 bases and J gave up 1 base; unmatched junction bases: 6. The CDR3 consists of 17 residues. CDR1 is SGDLS and CDR2 is YYNGEE in the germline V gene.

The chain couples TRBV9 to TRBJ2-3; 8 nucleotides match TRBD2. CDR1 is SGDLS and CDR2 is YYNGEE in the germline V gene. V was pared by 1 base and J by 2 bases, with 3 bases of the junction left unmatched. The CDR3 extends over 15 amino acids. CDR3 bases: TGTGCCAGCAGCGTAACGGGGGGGACCACAGATACGCAGTATTTT. Protein sequence: CASSVTGGTTDTQYF. Looking up the rest from reference TRBV9 and TRBJ2-3 gives the full variable domain: DSGVTQTPKHLITATGQRVTLRCSPRSGDLSVYWYQQSLDQGLQFLIQYYNGEERAKGNILERFSAQQFPDLHSELNLSSLELGDSALYFCASSVTGGTTDTQYFGPGTRLTVL.